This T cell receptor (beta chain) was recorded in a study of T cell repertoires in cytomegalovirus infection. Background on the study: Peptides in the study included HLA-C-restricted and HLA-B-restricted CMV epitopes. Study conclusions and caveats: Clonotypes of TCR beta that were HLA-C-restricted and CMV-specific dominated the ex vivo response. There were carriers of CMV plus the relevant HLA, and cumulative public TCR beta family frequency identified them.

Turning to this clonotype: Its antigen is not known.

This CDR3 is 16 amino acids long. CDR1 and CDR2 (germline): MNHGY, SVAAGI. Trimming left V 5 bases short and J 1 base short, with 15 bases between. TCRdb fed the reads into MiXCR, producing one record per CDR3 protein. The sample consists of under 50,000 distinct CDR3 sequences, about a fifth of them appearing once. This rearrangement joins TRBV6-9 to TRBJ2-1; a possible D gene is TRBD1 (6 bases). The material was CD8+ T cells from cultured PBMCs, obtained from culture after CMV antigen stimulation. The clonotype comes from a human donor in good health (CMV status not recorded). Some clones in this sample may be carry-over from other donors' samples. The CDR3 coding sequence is TGTGCCAGCAGTCCGACGACAGGCAGATCCTACAATGAGCAGTTCTTC. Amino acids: CASSPTTGRSYNEQFF.